This T cell receptor (beta chain) originates from a study of blood T cell repertoires in COVID-19. Study background: Sites in the United States, Italy and Spain provided acute and convalescent COVID-19 samples. PBMCs, B-cell-depleted T cells, or T cells provided the cDNA or gDNA that made up the material.

Sequencing used immunoSEQ multiplex PCR; TCRdb keeps in-frame clones, though not all of them. The sample carries 120,000 to 150,000 clones, more than 75% recorded once. Trimming cost V 0 bases and J 7 bases, with 7 bases left between them. The CDR3 extends over 14 amino acids. CDR1 SGHDN and CDR2 FVKESK come from the germline V gene. This chain links TRBV14 with TRBJ1-6; D unresolved. The sample consisted of peripheral blood. The sequence derives from a man over 45 who had recovered from COVID-19. The CDR3 sequence: CASSQEAPNSPLHF. The CDR3 DNA follows: TGTGCCAGCAGCCAAGAAGCCCCGAATTCACCCCTCCACTTT.